A single sample is the source of the 27 T cell receptor beta chains below, sequenced in a study of shared clonotypes between healthy human individuals. The data were produced by immunoSEQ multiplex PCR, yet TCRdb's version contains in-frame clones alone and is incomplete. The sample gives a few hundred thousand clones, over 75% of which show up once; around 15% is in the top ten. The specimen was memory CD8+ T cells sorted from blood. Subset in this sample: CD45RO+ cells pooled with CCR7-negative TemRA cells. The receptors originated from a man younger than 35 in good health.

In its sample, this clone was seen once. The V gene is TRBV5-1, the J gene TRBJ2-7; D perhaps matches TRBD1 (6 bases). Germline CDR1 is SGHRS and CDR2 is YFSETQ. The CDR3 spans 15 residues. V lost 4 bases and J lost 4, with 18 bases in between. CDR3 in amino acids: CASSKSTGTKYEQYF. CDR3 bases: TGCGCCAGCAGCAAAAGCACAGGGACCAAATACGAGCAGTACTTC.

Regarding this clone: The junction does not match germline at one end; this may be a read error. The chain uses TRBV7-7 and TRBJ2-7, with TRBD2 matching over 11 bases. Germline CDR1 reads SSHAT; CDR2 reads FNYEAQ (reference sequence). The CDR3 is 16 amino acids. CDR3 residues: CASSHISGRAVYEQYF. The CDR3 DNA follows: TGTGCTAGCAGCCATATTAGCGGGAGGGCCGTCTACGAGCAGTACTTC.

The rearrangement uses TRBV9 and TRBJ2-5; TRBD2 agrees at 11 bases. Unmatched junction bases numbered 9, after V lost 0 bases and J lost 5 bases. The CDR3 extends over 17 amino acids. Germline V gene lookup returns CDR1 SGDLS and CDR2 YYNGEE. The CDR3 loop reads CASSVGVAGGPGETQYF. The CDR3 DNA follows: TGTGCCAGCAGCGTAGGGGTAGCGGGAGGGCCTGGGGAGACCCAGTACTTC.

J is TRBJ2-1 and V is TRBV2; no reliable D call. Deletions cut 2 bases from V and 0 bases from J, with 8 bases between. Germline lookup yields CDR1 SNHLY and CDR2 FYNNEI. There are 15 residues in the CDR3. The CDR3, as DNA: TGTGCCAGCAGTGAATTCGCCAGCTCCTACAATGAGCAGTTCTTC. This gives the protein CASSEFASSYNEQFF.

The chain recombines TRBV27 with TRBJ2-7, with D possibly matching TRBD2 (6 bases). The ends were cut back, 3 bases at V and 3 bases at J, with 15 bases in the middle. Germline CDR1 MNHEY, CDR2 SMNVEV (reference sequence). The length of the CDR3 is 15 residues. This CDR3 is CASSFAAGRSYEQYF. DNA of the CDR3: TGTGCCAGCAGTTTCGCGGCGGGGAGAAGCTACGAGCAGTACTTC.

This chain uses TRBV5-1 with TRBJ1-1; 8 nucleotides agree with TRBD1. J lost 3 bases, V lost 4 bases, and 11 bases had no gene match. Looked up from germline, CDR1 is SGHRS and CDR2 is YFSETQ. The CDR3 consists of 16 residues. This chain's CDR3 is CASSTWTGRLDTEAFF. The CDR3 region has the DNA TGCGCCAGCAGCACATGGACAGGGCGGTTGGACACTGAAGCTTTCTTT.

This sequence joins TRBV28 and TRBJ2-3; TRBD1 aligns across 7 bases. V lost 8 bases and J lost 3; bases outside the gene matches: 17. The CDR3 is made up of 17 amino acids. Germline V gene data show CDR1 as MDHEN and CDR2 as SYDVKM. Here the CDR3 DNA reads TGTGCCAGCCGACATATGGGCCGACAGGGTTGGACAGATACGCAGTATTTT. It is translated as CASRHMGRQGWTDTQYF.

The chain is built from TRBV4-1 and TRBJ2-7; 8 bases map to TRBD1. The CDR3 contains 16 residues. The trim removed 6 bases at V and 1 base at J, leaving 11 bases unmatched. The germline V gene has CDR1 MGHRA and CDR2 YSYEKL. Here the CDR3 reads CASSPSGTGLSYEQYF. The CDR3 coding sequence is TGCGCCAGCAGTCCTTCCGGGACAGGCCTTTCCTACGAGCAGTACTTC.

This clone was seen repeatedly, ten times or more. The chain is built from TRBV7-9 and TRBJ1-2; the D gene is possibly TRBD1 (6 bases). There are 13 residues in the CDR3. Trimming stripped 4 bases from V and 4 bases from J, with 10 bases between. Germline V gives CDR1 SEHNR, CDR2 FQNEAQ (reference sequence). As DNA, the CDR3 is TGTGCCAGCAGCTCTACAGGGCTCTATGGCTACACCTTC. It specifies CASSSTGLYGYTF.

The chain links TRBV13 to TRBJ2-7; D might be TRBD2 (6 bases). This CDR3 is built from 14 residues. V was cut by 4 bases and J by 0 bases, with 10 bases left in between. The germline V gene encodes CDR1 PRHDT and CDR2 FYEKMQ (reference sequence). The CDR3 reads CASSSGTYSYEQYF. The CDR3 nucleotides read TGTGCCAGCAGCTCGGGGACTTACTCCTACGAGCAGTACTTC. The whole variable domain, remainder taken from reference TRBV13 and TRBJ2-7, is AAGVIQSPRHLIKEKRETATLKCYPIPRHDTVYWYQQGPGQDPQFLISFYEKMQSDKGSIPDRFSAQQFSDYHSELNMSSLELGDSALYFCASSSGTYSYEQYFGPGTRLTVT.

This chain connects TRBV2 to TRBJ2-7; possibly TRBD1 for D (6 bases). Germline V gives CDR1 SNHLY, CDR2 FYNNEI. The CDR3 is 15 amino acids. Trimming removed 3 bases at V and 4 bases at J, with 16 bases between. This CDR3 reads CASSEKGQTKYEQYF. The CDR3 nucleotides are TGTGCCAGCAGTGAGAAAGGACAGACGAAGTACGAGCAGTACTTC.

CDR3 in amino acids: CASSQGFADPYEQYF. Written as DNA, the CDR3 is TGCGCCAGCAGCCAAGGTTTTGCGGATCCCTACGAGCAGTACTTC. The V call is TRBV4-3, the J call TRBJ2-7; no clear D. The CDR3 sequence is 15 residues long. The V end lost 1 base, the J end lost 2 bases, and 12 bases lay between the germline ends. Germline values: CDR1 LGHNA, CDR2 YSLEER.

This clone was counted once. The identical CDR3 is also encoded by other nucleotide sequences in the sample. The rearrangement uses TRBV9 and TRBJ1-1; no reliable D call. V was shortened by 1 base and J by 2 bases, with 6 bases between the two germline ends. This CDR3 is built from 13 residues. Germline-derived CDR1 and CDR2 are SGDLS and YYNGEE. CDR3 nucleotides: TGTGCCAGCAGCGTATCGGGTAACACTGAAGCTTTCTTT. It yields the protein CASSVSGNTEAFF.

The chain couples TRBV29-1 to TRBJ1-2, with TRBD1 matching over 8 bases. Germline V gene sequence: CDR1 SQVTM, CDR2 ANQGSEA. Trimming took 3 bases from V and 2 from J; bases not matched to a gene: 5. The CDR3 runs 14 residues. The CDR3 sequence is CSVEEGQDNYGYTF. The CDR3 DNA sequence: TGCAGCGTTGAGGAGGGACAGGACAACTATGGCTACACCTTC.

The gene calls are TRBV4-1 and TRBJ2-5, with TRBD1 identical over 9 bases. J lost 2 bases, V lost 3 bases, and 7 bases had no gene match. CDR1 and CDR2 (germline): MGHRA, YSYEKL. The CDR3 has 16 amino acids. CDR3 protein: CASSHRQGGLQETQYF. CDR3 DNA: TGCGCCAGCAGCCATAGACAGGGGGGTTTACAAGAGACCCAGTACTTC.

The chain uses TRBV4-3 and TRBJ2-7; D is unclear. Germline V gene sequence: CDR1 LGHNA, CDR2 YSLEER. Trimming removed 8 bases from V and 3 bases from J, with 14 bases in between. The CDR3 is 13 residues long. CDR3 DNA sequence: TGCGCCAGCGCAACAGAGGAAGGCTACGAGCAGTACTTC. Protein: CASATEEGYEQYF.

V usage is TRBV27 and J usage is TRBJ1-2; the match to TRBD1 covers 9 bases. Germline loops: CDR1 MNHEY, CDR2 SMNVEV (reference sequence). The CDR3 loop spans 15 amino acids. Trimming took 0 bases from V and 6 from J; bases not matched to a gene: 5. The CDR3 nucleotides are TGTGCCAGCAGTTTATCACAGGGGGCAGTCCATGGCTACACCTTC. Protein: CASSLSQGAVHGYTF.

The chain joins TRBV5-1 to TRBJ2-7; TRBD2 aligns across 8 bases. Germline values: CDR1 SGHRS, CDR2 YFSETQ. CDR3 length equals 13 residues. Losses at the gene ends were 4 bases for V and 7 bases for J; bases not matched to a gene: 7. CDR3 DNA sequence: TGCGCCAGCAGCGTAGGACTAGCTTGGGAGCAGTACTTC. Protein product: CASSVGLAWEQYF.

This clone showed up just once. The chain joins TRBV5-4 to TRBJ2-2; D remains unclear. The length of the CDR3 is 15 residues. Germline values: CDR1 SGHNT, CDR2 YYREEE (reference sequence). V shed 0 bases and J shed 5 bases, with 11 bases lying between them. The chain's CDR3 is CASSLAAVGTGELFF. The DNA of the CDR3 is TGTGCCAGCAGCTTGGCCGCGGTGGGGACCGGGGAGCTGTTTTTT.

The V call is TRBV28, the J call TRBJ2-3, with D maybe TRBD2 (5 bases). Looked up from germline, CDR1 is MDHEN and CDR2 is SYDVKM. Trimming took 5 bases from V and 1 from J, leaving 16 bases between them. The CDR3 is 16 residues long. The CDR3 DNA sequence: TGTGCCAGCAGTGATCCCCTAGAGGAGGGCACAGATACGCAGTATTTT. It translates to CASSDPLEEGTDTQYF.

The gene calls are TRBV28 and TRBJ2-3, with no clear D. V was trimmed by 9 bases and J by 1 base, leaving 14 bases between them. This CDR3 has 14 residues. Per germline, CDR1 MDHEN and CDR2 SYDVKM. The CDR3 here is CASLAFIGTDTQYF. In DNA, the CDR3 is TGTGCCAGTTTAGCATTTATTGGCACAGATACGCAGTATTTT.

The chain employs TRBV18 and TRBJ2-7; D is unclear. Germline CDR1 reads KGHSH; CDR2 reads LQKENI. Trimming took 6 bases from V and 5 from J, leaving 11 bases between them. The CDR3 totals 12 residues. CDR3 region: CASSPALHEQYF. In DNA form, the CDR3 reads TGTGCCAGCTCCCCGGCCCTCCACGAGCAGTACTTC.

The rearrangement links TRBV5-4 to TRBJ1-4; D may be TRBD1 (6 bases). Germline CDR1 is SGHNT and CDR2 is YYREEE (reference sequence). V was pared by 4 bases and J by 4 bases, with 11 bases between. This CDR3 is built from 14 residues. This CDR3 reads CASSTDSFNEKLFF. DNA of the CDR3: TGTGCCAGCAGCACGGACAGCTTTAATGAAAAACTGTTTTTT.

This chain connects TRBV4-1 to TRBJ1-5; D is unresolved. This CDR3 has 16 residues. The ends were cut back, 0 bases at V and 2 bases at J, with 11 bases in the middle. Germline loops: CDR1 MGHRA, CDR2 YSYEKL. The CDR3 DNA reads as TGCGCCAGCAGCCAAGAAGGCGGGAGGGGCAATCAGCCCCAGCATTTT. It yields the protein CASSQEGGRGNQPQHF.

The chain has TRBV28 and TRBJ2-7, with a weak D call TRBD2 (6 bases). There are 14 residues in the CDR3. Germline CDR1 is MDHEN and CDR2 is SYDVKM. Between the trimmed V and J ends, which lost 3 bases and 5 bases, there was a span of 14 bases. CDR3 bases: TGTGCCAGCAGTTTGGGGCAGGGAGGCCACGAGCAGTACTTC. Translation gives CASSLGQGGHEQYF.

This chain connects TRBV27 to TRBJ2-1; D is unresolved. Germline V gives CDR1 MNHEY, CDR2 SMNVEV (reference sequence). Deletions cut 5 bases from V and 10 bases from J, with 15 bases between. The CDR3 has 13 residues. CDR3 bases: TGTGCCAGCAGTCTGAACTCGGTGCAGGAGCAGTTCTTC. This encodes CASSLNSVQEQFF.

This clone was recorded only once. The rearrangement uses TRBV27 and TRBJ2-7; the match to TRBD1 covers 7 bases. The germline V gene has CDR1 MNHEY and CDR2 SMNVEV (reference sequence). CDR3 length equals 14 residues. V was pared by 6 bases and J by 7 bases, with 12 bases of the junction left unmatched. The CDR3 DNA is TGTGCCAGCAGGGCCAGGGGGTCGCCGGGGGAGCAGTACTTC. Amino acid sequence: CASRARGSPGEQYF.